These 2 T cell receptor beta chains were all obtained from the same sample, sequenced in a study of beta chain features in type 1 diabetes. Of the isolated RNA, all was reverse transcribed, and so the sequenced material was expressed TCRB transcripts. Generated by immunoSEQ multiplex PCR, the TCRdb table keeps only in-frame clones and is missing some. The data show about 180,000 clones, about 13% seen once. Sequencing used central memory CD4+ T cells from blood. Receptor source: a woman aged 18-29 years in good health.

This clone was observed a few times. V is TRBV11-2 and J is TRBJ2-1; tentatively, D is TRBD2 (5 bases). CDR1 and CDR2 (germline): SGHAT, FQNNGV. V lost 6 bases and J 8 bases, leaving 17 bases between the germline ends. This CDR3 is built from 14 residues. The CDR3 DNA reads as TGTGCCAGCAGGGCGACTACCAGTAGATATGAGCAGTTCTTC. The encoded protein is CASRATTSRYEQFF.

This clone was seen only a few times. CDR3 sequence reads: CASSLVSYEQYF. CDR3 coding DNA: TGCGCCAGCAGCTTGGTATCCTACGAGCAGTACTTC. The chain carries TRBV5-1 and TRBJ2-7; no reliable D call. V gave up 0 bases and J gave up 1 base, with 2 bases separating them. This CDR3 is 12 amino acids long. Germline assignment: CDR1 SGHRS and CDR2 YFSETQ. Drawing the rest from reference TRBV5-1 and TRBJ2-7, the complete variable domain is KAGVTQTPRYLIKTRGQQVTLSCSPISGHRSVSWYQQTPGQGLQFLFEYFSETQRNKGNFPGRFSGRQFSNSRSEMNVSTLELGDSALYLCASSLVSYEQYFGPGTRLTVT.